The 23 T cell receptor beta chains presented below share a single source sample, sequenced in a study of blood T cell repertoires in COVID-19. This table comes from immunoSEQ multiplex PCR, and its TCRdb copy is limited to in-frame clones, with some not included. Found here are over 60,000 clones, 85% to 90% of them singletons; the top ten hold approximately 6.7%. Sequencing was done on a sample of peripheral blood. The source of these receptors is a woman older than 75 with active COVID-19.

V is TRBV6-2 or TRBV6-3 and J is TRBJ2-3; TRBD2 might be the D (5 bases). CDR3 length equals 15 residues. Germline CDR1 MNHEY, CDR2 SVGEGT. V was shortened by 2 bases and J by 8 bases, with 17 bases between the two germline ends. In DNA form, the CDR3 reads TGTGCCAGCAGTTACACCTCAGTCCGAGGGTCTACGCAGTATTTT. It yields the protein CASSYTSVRGSTQYF.

The V and J genes are TRBV5-8 and TRBJ2-7; possibly TRBD1 for D (6 bases). V was shortened by 4 bases and J by 3 bases, with 11 bases between the two germline ends. Looked up from germline, CDR1 is SGHTS and CDR2 is YDEGEE. The CDR3 totals 13 residues. As DNA, the CDR3 is TGTGCCAGCAGCCGGACAGCGCTCTACGAGCAGTACTTC. Translating it yields CASSRTALYEQYF.

V gene TRBV28 combines with J gene TRBJ2-7, with unresolved D. From germline, CDR1 is MDHEN and CDR2 SYDVKM. The length of the CDR3 is 13 residues. The ends were cut back, 5 bases at V and 3 bases at J, with 11 bases in the middle. CDR3 in amino acids: CASSPPSNYEQYF. In nucleotides, the CDR3 is TGTGCCAGCAGTCCCCCGAGCAACTACGAGCAGTACTTC.

The chain carries TRBV28 and TRBJ2-7, with TRBD2 matching over 8 bases. V trimming: 3 bases; J trimming: 4 bases; junction bases outside the gene matches: 8. The CDR3 runs 15 residues. Germline loops: CDR1 MDHEN, CDR2 SYDVKM. The CDR3 region has the DNA TGTGCCAGCAGTTTCTTTACGGGAGGGCCGTACGAGCAGTACTTC. Amino acids: CASSFFTGGPYEQYF.

The chain uses TRBV6-5 and TRBJ1-1; D is undetermined. In germline, CDR1 is MNHEY, CDR2 SVGAGI. The V end was cut by 8 bases, the J end by 11 bases, with 21 bases between. This CDR3 comprises 13 residues. CDR3 sequence (DNA): TGTGCCAGCGCTAGAGGAGTCCAATTTATGGCTTTCTTT. This translates into CASARGVQFMAFF.

The chain employs TRBV30 and TRBJ1-4; D might be TRBD1 (6 bases). With 1 base removed from V and 0 bases from J, the gap between germline ends came to 15 bases. This CDR3 contains 17 residues. CDR1 and CDR2 from the germline V gene are GTSNPN and SVGIG (reference sequence). The CDR3 sequence is CAWSESTGDSTNEKLFF. The DNA for the CDR3 is TGTGCCTGGAGTGAATCGACAGGCGACTCAACTAATGAAAAACTGTTTTTT.

The chain carries TRBV3-1 (or the pseudogene TRBV3-2) and TRBJ2-3; unclear D gene. V lost 4 bases to trimming and J lost 9 bases, with 23 bases between them. This CDR3 spans 16 amino acids. Per the germline V gene, CDR1 is LGHDT and CDR2 is YNNKEL (reference sequence). Here the CDR3 DNA reads TGTGCCAGCAGCCCTCGGCGTGTGAAAACGGGTGGGACGCAGTATTTT. It codes for CASSPRRVKTGGTQYF.

J is TRBJ1-5 and V is TRBV7-9; no firm D call. V was pared by 3 bases and J by 7 bases, with 10 bases between. Germline V CDR1 and CDR2: SEHNR, FQNEAQ (reference sequence). This CDR3 contains 13 residues. The CDR3 protein is CASSLGRGQPQHF. CDR3 coding DNA: TGTGCCAGCAGCTTGGGCCGAGGGCAGCCCCAGCATTTT.

In DNA form, the CDR3 reads TGTGCCAGCAGTCGAGAGGGAGTCTCTCTGGCCAAAAACATTCAGTACTTC. Amino acids: CASSREGVSLAKNIQYF. The chain combines TRBV28 with TRBJ2-4; TRBD2 might be the D (5 bases). The CDR3 spans 17 residues. Per germline, CDR1 MDHEN and CDR2 SYDVKM. V was trimmed by 5 bases and J by 1 base, leaving 18 bases between them.

The chain has TRBV5-1 and TRBJ2-3; D unresolved. The germline V and J ends were trimmed by 0 bases and 1 base, with 3 bases remaining between them. Germline lookup yields CDR1 SGHRS and CDR2 YFSETQ. The CDR3 has 13 residues. The CDR3 sequence is CASSLAGTDTQYF. The CDR3 DNA reads TGCGCCAGCAGCTTGGCCGGCACAGATACGCAGTATTTT.

This clone was recorded only once. V usage is TRBV18 and J usage is TRBJ2-5; D is uncertain. Germline CDR1 KGHSH, CDR2 LQKENI. V dropped 0 bases and J dropped 5 bases, with 4 bases sitting between them. This CDR3 has 12 residues. The CDR3 DNA reads TGTGCCAGCTCACCACCGGGCGAGACCCAGTACTTC. Translating gives CASSPPGETQYF.

This chain uses TRBV4-3 with TRBJ1-2; no firm D call. The V end lost 2 bases, the J end lost 4 bases, and 14 bases lay between the germline ends. Germline assignment: CDR1 LGHNA and CDR2 YSLEER. The CDR3 is 15 amino acids. CDR3 coding DNA: TGCGCCAGCAGCCAACAGACAAGTCCTACCTATGGCTACACCTTC. Encoded protein: CASSQQTSPTYGYTF.

This clone has only a few counts. This rearrangement joins TRBV9 to TRBJ1-2, with 8 bases matching TRBD1. Germline V gene data show CDR1 as SGDLS and CDR2 as YYNGEE. The CDR3 has 13 amino acids. Unmatched junction bases numbered 7, after V lost 4 bases and J lost 8 bases. The CDR3 bases are TGTGCCAGCAGCTTCCAGGGGGCGCAAGGCTACACCTTC. The encoded protein is CASSFQGAQGYTF.

This sequence joins TRBV12-3 or TRBV12-4 and TRBJ1-4, with D uncertain. The CDR3 totals 11 residues. V lost 4 bases to trimming and J lost 7 bases, with 4 bases between them. The CDR3 is CASSSSEKLFF. The CDR3, as DNA: TGTGCCAGCAGTTCTTCTGAAAAACTGTTTTTT.

V usage is TRBV6-6 and J usage is TRBJ2-3, with 8 bases identical to TRBD1. Germline assignment: CDR1 MNHNY and CDR2 SVGAGI (reference sequence). The CDR3 loop spans 13 amino acids. J gave up 6 bases and V 3 bases, and 2 bases lay outside the gene matches. DNA for the CDR3: TGTGCCAGCAGTTATACAGGGGGTGATACGCAGTATTTT. This gives the protein CASSYTGGDTQYF.

The CDR3 here is CASSLPGGRDPNGESYGYTF. The CDR3 region has the DNA TGTGCCAGCAGCTTGCCCGGGGGGAGGGACCCAAACGGGGAGAGCTATGGCTACACCTTC. This rearrangement joins TRBV11-3 to TRBJ1-2; D perhaps matches TRBD1 (5 bases). Germline V gene sequence: CDR1 SGHNT, CDR2 YENEEA. Trimming left V 3 bases short and J 4 bases short, with 30 bases between. The length of the CDR3 is 20 residues.

The rearrangement links TRBV6-5 to TRBJ1-2; no firm D call. V was pared by 4 bases and J by 4 bases, with 16 bases between. The CDR3 is 15 residues long. CDR1 and CDR2 (germline): MNHEY, SVGAGI. This CDR3 reads CASSLSGRMVYGYTF. In DNA, the CDR3 is TGTGCCAGCAGTTTGTCGGGAAGAATGGTCTATGGCTACACCTTC.

This clone was detected a few times. The chain uses TRBV18 and TRBJ2-3; 11 nucleotides align to TRBD2. The J segment lost 5 bases and the V segment lost 2 bases, leaving 18 bases of the junction unmatched. Germline CDR1 and CDR2: KGHSH and LQKENI. The CDR3 is 20 amino acids. CDR3 coding DNA: TGTGCCAGCTCACCAAAGCCCCCTCAGGTTAGCGGGAGGGCAGAAGATACGCAGTATTTT. Translation: CASSPKPPQVSGRAEDTQYF.

V usage is TRBV4-1 and J usage is TRBJ2-3, with 10 bases fitting TRBD1. The J segment lost 5 bases and the V segment lost 1 base, leaving 0 bases of the junction unmatched. CDR1 MGHRA and CDR2 YSYEKL come from the germline V gene. The CDR3 has 14 amino acids. The CDR3 bases are TGCGCCAGCAGCCAAGGGACAGGGGGAGATACGCAGTATTTT. Amino acids: CASSQGTGGDTQYF.

The V call is TRBV4-3, the J call TRBJ2-7, with TRBD1 matching over 7 bases. CDR3 length equals 15 residues. V dropped 0 bases and J dropped 6; count of bases not matched to a gene: 8. Looked up from germline, CDR1 is LGHNA and CDR2 is YSLEER. DNA for the CDR3: TGCGCCAGCAGCCAAGAAGTACAGGGGCCTGTCGAGCAGTACTTC. It is translated as CASSQEVQGPVEQYF.

The V gene is TRBV6-5, the J gene TRBJ2-5, with TRBD2 identical over 7 bases. The CDR3 is 13 residues long. The V gene end was trimmed by 8 bases and the J gene end by 1 base; junction bases not matched to a gene: 4. Looked up from germline, CDR1 is MNHEY and CDR2 is SVGAGI. For the CDR3, the DNA is TGTGCCAGCGCTTCTAGCGGCCAAGAGACCCAGTACTTC. Translation gives CASASSGQETQYF.

The count of this clone is one. The chain is built from TRBV6-2 or TRBV6-3 and TRBJ1-2; tentatively, D is TRBD1 (5 bases). V was cut by 2 bases and J by 5 bases, with 15 bases left in between. The CDR3 is 15 amino acids. Germline CDR1 is MNHEY and CDR2 is SVGEGT. CDR3 protein: CASSYDQGGVYGYTF. In nucleotides, the CDR3 is TGTGCCAGCAGTTACGACCAGGGAGGGGTGTATGGCTACACCTTC.

This chain joins TRBV5-1 and TRBJ2-3; TRBD1 aligns across 12 bases. Germline loops: CDR1 SGHRS, CDR2 YFSETQ. The CDR3 runs to 16 residues. Trimming cost V 4 bases and J 3 bases; bases outside gene matches: 6. CDR3 bases: TGCGCCAGCAGCCCCGGGGGACAGGGGGCAACAGATACGCAGTATTTT. Translating it yields CASSPGGQGATDTQYF.